One sample yielded the 31 T cell receptor beta chains listed below, sequenced in a study of T cell responses to AZD1222 COVID-19 vaccine. Here immunoSEQ multiplex PCR was the method, and the copy in TCRdb shows in-frame clones only, minus some. The data show roughly 110,000 clones, approximately 88% seen once. Material: peripheral blood, obtained 28 days after the second AZD1222 dose. The receptors were gathered from an adult who received the AZD1222 COVID-19 vaccine.

The V call is TRBV28, the J call TRBJ1-2; 8 nucleotides align to TRBD1. The CDR3 has 14 amino acids. Trimming cost V 4 bases and J 4 bases; bases outside gene matches: 5. Germline V lookup: CDR1 MDHEN, CDR2 SYDVKM. In DNA, the CDR3 is TGTGCCAGCAGTTCCCCGACAGGGGTCTATGGCTACACCTTC. It codes for CASSSPTGVYGYTF.

The chain uses TRBV6-5 and TRBJ1-2; 8 bases agree with TRBD1. Germline lookup yields CDR1 MNHEY and CDR2 SVGAGI. V was pared by 0 bases and J by 7 bases, with 7 bases of the junction left unmatched. The CDR3 spans 15 residues. CDR3 nucleotides: TGTGCCAGCAGTTACTCGGGCCAGGGGGCAAGTGGCTACACCTTC. As protein: CASSYSGQGASGYTF.

A single count supports this clone. The genes are TRBV4-3 and TRBJ1-2; possibly TRBD1 for D (5 bases). The V and J ends lost 1 base and 7 bases respectively, with 16 bases between them. The CDR3 extends over 15 amino acids. Germline values: CDR1 LGHNA, CDR2 YSLEER. CDR3 loop: CASSQGNAGLSGYTF. For the CDR3, the DNA is TGCGCCAGCAGCCAAGGGAACGCAGGGTTAAGTGGCTACACCTTC.

The chain recombines TRBV19 with TRBJ2-3; unclear D gene. V lost 4 bases and J lost 5, with 4 bases in between. The CDR3 extends over 11 amino acids. CDR1 and CDR2 from the germline V gene are LNHDA and SQIVND (reference sequence). CDR3: CASSTGDTQYF. CDR3 DNA sequence: TGTGCCAGTAGTACCGGAGATACGCAGTATTTT.

The chain links TRBV15 to TRBJ1-1, with D hard to call. CDR3 length equals 14 residues. Trimming removed 1 base at V and 1 base at J, with 7 bases between. Germline CDR1 is LNHNV and CDR2 is YYDKDF (reference sequence). CDR3 region: CATSRGVGNTEAFF. CDR3 DNA sequence: TGTGCCACCAGCAGAGGAGTGGGGAACACTGAAGCTTTCTTT.

The rearrangement joins TRBV7-9 to TRBJ1-4, with D tentatively TRBD1 (5 bases). Germline V CDR1 and CDR2: SEHNR, FQNEAQ (reference sequence). The V end lost 2 bases, the J end lost 0 bases, and 7 bases lay between the germline ends. This CDR3 comprises 15 residues. The CDR3 nucleotides read TGTGCCAGCAGCTTACGGACAACAACTAATGAAAAACTGTTTTTT. Amino acids: CASSLRTTTNEKLFF.

The chain uses TRBV6-5 and TRBJ2-7; D ambiguous. Germline V lookup: CDR1 MNHEY, CDR2 SVGAGI. This CDR3 contains 12 residues. Trimming left V 8 bases short and J 4 bases short, with 12 bases between. CDR3 amino acids: CASAKGVYEQYF. DNA of the CDR3: TGTGCCAGCGCCAAAGGTGTGTACGAGCAGTACTTC.

CDR3 protein: CASSKEADTGELFF. The CDR3 DNA reads as TGTGCCAGCAGTAAAGAGGCGGACACCGGGGAGCTGTTTTTT. The chain employs TRBV2 and TRBJ2-2; no reliable D call. V was shortened by 5 bases and J by 3 bases, with 10 bases between the two germline ends. This CDR3 is 14 amino acids long. CDR1 and CDR2 from the germline V gene are SNHLY and FYNNEI.

This chain uses TRBV18 with TRBJ1-2; possibly TRBD1 for D (6 bases). The CDR3 runs 16 residues. Per germline, CDR1 KGHSH and CDR2 LQKENI. Trimming pared 2 bases from V and 3 bases from J, leaving 16 bases between. This CDR3 is CASSPSGDSGDYGYTF. The CDR3 nucleotides read TGTGCCAGCTCACCATCAGGGGATTCTGGGGACTATGGCTACACCTTC.

CDR3 region: CASSLGGKKLFF. In nucleotides, the CDR3 is TGTGCCAGCAGTTTGGGAGGGAAAAAACTGTTTTTT. The chain couples TRBV28 to TRBJ1-4, with no clear D. The germline V gene encodes CDR1 MDHEN and CDR2 SYDVKM. Trimming cost V 3 bases and J 9 bases, with 8 bases left between them. This CDR3 has 12 amino acids.

The chain recombines TRBV6-2 or TRBV6-3 with TRBJ2-3; tentatively, D is TRBD1 or TRBD2 (6 bases each). The germline CDR1 and CDR2 sequences are MNHEY and SVGEGT. This CDR3 is 16 amino acids long. V was pared by 4 bases and J by 3 bases, with 17 bases between. The chain's CDR3 is CASSSLEWGATDTQYF. The CDR3 nucleotides read TGTGCCAGCAGTTCCCTCGAATGGGGGGCAACAGATACGCAGTATTTT.

V and J are TRBV6-6 and TRBJ1-5, with D unresolved. The length of the CDR3 is 13 residues. Germline lookup yields CDR1 MNHNY and CDR2 SVGAGI (reference sequence). V lost 6 bases and J lost 6, with 12 bases in between. CDR3 in amino acids: CASRNPLGQPQHF. The CDR3 DNA reads as TGTGCCAGCAGAAACCCCCTGGGTCAGCCCCAGCATTTT.

The chain joins TRBV5-5 to TRBJ1-2, with D hard to call. V was trimmed by 0 bases and J by 1 base, leaving 13 bases between them. Germline values: CDR1 SGHKS, CDR2 YYEKEE (reference sequence). The CDR3 extends over 16 amino acids. CDR3 sequence reads: CASSLVSDSSNYGYTF. CDR3 bases: TGTGCCAGCAGCTTGGTCTCAGATTCTAGTAACTATGGCTACACCTTC.

This chain joins TRBV6-2 or TRBV6-3 and TRBJ2-5, with 11 bases lining up with TRBD1. CDR3 length: 18 residues. Germline V gene data show CDR1 as MNHEY and CDR2 as SVGEGT. V was pared by 2 bases and J by 3 bases, with 11 bases of the junction left unmatched. This CDR3 is CASSYPGMGQGEKETQYF. CDR3 DNA sequence: TGTGCCAGCAGTTACCCCGGGATGGGACAGGGGGAAAAAGAGACCCAGTACTTC.

The V call is TRBV10-3, the J call TRBJ2-7; the match to TRBD1 covers 9 bases. CDR3 length: 13 amino acids. CDR1 is ENHRY, CDR2 SYGVKD, per germline. Trimming cost V 8 bases and J 3 bases; bases outside gene matches: 5. CDR3: CAIGGTGNYEQYF. The CDR3 DNA reads as TGTGCCATCGGGGGGACAGGGAACTACGAGCAGTACTTC.

The chain has TRBV6-2 or TRBV6-3 and TRBJ2-7; D ambiguous. This CDR3 is 12 amino acids long. Germline V gene data show CDR1 as MNHEY and CDR2 as SVGEGT. Trimming took 5 bases from V and 7 from J, leaving 12 bases between them. The CDR3 coding sequence is TGTGCCAGCAGTGACGGGTGGTGGGAGCAGTACTTC. It yields the protein CASSDGWWEQYF.

V gene TRBV7-2 combines with J gene TRBJ2-1, with 8 bases lining up with TRBD2. The CDR3 covers 14 residues. CDR1 is SGHTA, CDR2 FQGNSA, per germline. J lost 2 bases, V lost 7 bases, and 4 bases had no gene match. CDR3 sequence reads: CASTRGGTYNEQFF. The DNA of the CDR3 is TGTGCCAGCACCCGGGGGGGTACCTACAATGAGCAGTTCTTC.

The CDR3 sequence: CASSTDRAYQPQHF. CDR3 nucleotides: TGTGCCAGCAGTACCGATAGGGCTTATCAGCCCCAGCATTTT. This chain links TRBV7-2 with TRBJ1-5; D is ambiguous. The CDR3 covers 14 residues. V dropped 6 bases and J dropped 5 bases, with 14 bases sitting between them. CDR1 and CDR2 from the germline V gene are SGHTA and FQGNSA.

The chain employs TRBV19 and TRBJ1-5; TRBD1 matches 7 bases. J lost 3 bases, V lost 6 bases, and 8 bases had no gene match. CDR1 is LNHDA, CDR2 SQIVND, per germline (reference sequence). The CDR3 extends over 15 amino acids. CDR3 nucleotide sequence: TGTGCCAGTAGCTATTCGACAGGGAACAATCAGCCCCAGCATTTT. Its translation: CASSYSTGNNQPQHF.

The chain couples TRBV2 to TRBJ1-2; D unresolved. The CDR3 extends over 13 amino acids. The V end lost 6 bases, the J end lost 2 bases, and 10 bases lay between the germline ends. The germline gives CDR1 SNHLY, CDR2 FYNNEI. The CDR3 DNA reads TGTGCCAGCAGACAACCAGGCAACTATGGCTACACCTTC. It specifies CASRQPGNYGYTF.

The CDR3 spells CASSSLYEQYF. The DNA of the CDR3 is TGTGCCAGCAGCTCACTTTACGAGCAGTACTTC. This chain joins TRBV3-1 (or the pseudogene TRBV3-2) and TRBJ2-7; D unclear. Germline V gene data show CDR1 as LGHDT and CDR2 as YNNKEL (reference sequence). Trimming removed 5 bases from V and 4 bases from J, with 6 bases in between. CDR3 length: 11 residues.

Here the CDR3 reads CASGLVPVNTEAFF. The CDR3 DNA reads as TGTGCTAGTGGTTTGGTGCCGGTGAACACTGAAGCTTTCTTT. The chain couples TRBV12-5 to TRBJ1-1; no clear D. The germline V gene encodes CDR1 LGHNT and CDR2 FRNRAP. With 0 bases removed from V and 0 bases from J, the gap between germline ends came to 5 bases. There are 14 residues in the CDR3.

This rearrangement joins TRBV7-2 to TRBJ1-1; 7 bases are a match to TRBD1. Germline-derived CDR1 and CDR2 are SGHTA and FQGNSA. V shed 1 base, J shed 1 base, and the junction held 0 bases outside the gene matches. This CDR3 spans 14 amino acids. The DNA of the CDR3 is TGTGCCAGCAGCTTAGACAGGGGGAACACTGAAGCTTTCTTT. This gives the protein CASSLDRGNTEAFF.

The J gene is TRBJ2-1, the V gene TRBV27; D unclear. Germline CDR1 reads MNHEY; CDR2 reads SMNVEV (reference sequence). This CDR3 is 13 amino acids long. The ends were cut back, 9 bases at V and 0 bases at J, with 9 bases in the middle. CDR3 nucleotide sequence: TGTGCCAGTAGACGAAGCTCCTACAATGAGCAGTTCTTC. Translating gives CASRRSSYNEQFF.

This chain links TRBV7-9 with TRBJ1-6, with TRBD1 matching over 7 bases. The V and J ends lost 3 bases and 7 bases, in that order; junction bases with no gene match: 9. The CDR3 runs to 16 residues. The V gene's germline CDR1 is SEHNR and CDR2 FQNEAQ (reference sequence). This CDR3 is CASSFAPGQTNSPLHF. Written as DNA, the CDR3 is TGTGCCAGCAGCTTCGCCCCGGGACAGACAAATTCACCCCTCCACTTT. The variable domain in full, with the rest retrieved from reference TRBV7-9 and TRBJ1-6, is DTGVSQNPRHKITKRGQNVTFRCDPISEHNRLYWYRQTLGQGPEFLTYFQNEAQLEKSRLLSDRFSAERPKGSFSTLEIQRTEQGDSAMYLCASSFAPGQTNSPLHFGNGTRLTVT.

CDR3: CASGGTGRNTIYF. CDR3 nucleotides: TGTGCCAGCGGGGGGACAGGGAGAAACACCATATATTTT. The chain employs TRBV12-3 or TRBV12-4 and TRBJ1-3; 9 positions match TRBD1. This CDR3 contains 13 residues. Germline trimming cut 8 bases from V and 5 bases from J; bases unmatched to any gene: 4.

The CDR3 DNA reads TGTGCCAGCAGCCCCGGAGGGTCTCAGCCCCAGCATTTT. Residues: CASSPGGSQPQHF. The V gene is TRBV12-3 or TRBV12-4, the J gene TRBJ1-5, with no clear D. The CDR3 is made up of 13 amino acids. Deletions cut 6 bases from V and 6 bases from J, with 12 bases between.

The chain combines TRBV6-5 with TRBJ1-4, with D unclear. The CDR3 totals 13 residues. The V end was cut by 2 bases, the J end by 8 bases, with 9 bases between. Germline-derived CDR1 and CDR2 are MNHEY and SVGAGI. Written as DNA, the CDR3 is TGTGCCAGCAGTTACGCCCTCGGGGAAAAACTGTTTTTT. This sequence encodes CASSYALGEKLFF.

This chain connects TRBV11-2 to TRBJ1-5; no clear D. V shed 5 bases and J shed 6 bases, with 14 bases lying between them. Germline V gives CDR1 SGHAT, CDR2 FQNNGV. This CDR3 has 14 amino acids. Here the CDR3 DNA reads TGTGCCAGCAGCGCCTCATCGGACGGTCAGCCCCAGCATTTT. Amino acids: CASSASSDGQPQHF.

J is TRBJ2-5 and V is TRBV2; TRBD2 matches at 7 bases. The CDR3 runs to 13 residues. Losses at the gene ends were 2 bases for V and 5 bases for J; bases not matched to a gene: 2. CDR1 and CDR2 (germline): SNHLY, FYNNEI. The CDR3 DNA follows: TGTGCCAGCAGTGAACTCGGGGGGGAGACCCAGTACTTC. This encodes CASSELGGETQYF.

The sample holds one count of this clone. The rearrangement joins TRBV6-5 to TRBJ1-1; 8 nucleotides align to TRBD1. Trimming took 6 bases from V and 1 from J; bases not matched to a gene: 4. Germline V lookup: CDR1 MNHEY, CDR2 SVGAGI. The length of the CDR3 is 14 residues. CDR3 region: CASRRQGTNTEAFF. In nucleotides, the CDR3 is TGTGCCAGCAGGAGACAGGGGACGAACACTGAAGCTTTCTTT.